The entry below gives a single TCR beta chain sequence along with its context. Its recognized antigen is unknown. Base qualities are not provided; no much larger clone lies one nucleotide away. Trimming takes 0 bases from V and 4 bases from J, and the germline ends sit 3 bases apart. The germline V gene (reference sequence) gives CDR1 as LNHNV and CDR2 as YYDKDF. Its CDR3 holds 12 amino acids, cysteine through phenylalanine. Only the CDR3 DNA is retained, 36 bases long and in frame from the first base. The label giving this sample's treatment or condition can be read as: allogeneic hematopoietic cell transplantation with graft depleted of TCRalphabeta T cells and CD19 B cells. The transplant recipients were children given TCRalphabeta/CD19-depleted allogeneic hematopoietic cell grafts. This record belongs to a study of T-cell reconstitution after alpha-beta-depleted transplantation in children listed by TCRdb under 2016. For the study in its entirety: T-cell immune reconstitution after TCRalphabeta/CD19-depleted allogeneic hematopoietic cell transplantation in children was quantitatively tracked in the study by means of TCR repertoire profiling. General conclusions and limits of the study: Hyperexpanded clone frequencies declined over subsequent months; after one year, T-cell counts and TCRbeta diversity were mostly attributed to newly produced T cells. The apparently early recovery of alphabetaT-cell counts about two months after transplant reportedly depended on only several hundred rapidly expanded clones that came from non-depleted graft cells. In some patients, high TCRbeta diversity at day 60 was attributed to recipient T cells and intrathymic progenitors that had survived conditioning.

Receptor amplification or capture employed PCR. TCRdb names Illumina HiSeq 2500 as the instrument used. TCR library preparation used molecular barcoding, with unique molecular identifiers applied to normalize quantification of the TCRbeta repertoire. The public reads were reanalyzed by TCRdb: fastp trimming at Q25, MiXCR alignment, in-frame beta chains only. Entries are consolidated by CDR3 protein sequence, retaining the most common genes and DNA. This sample holds some 95,000 distinct CDR3 sequences; about a quarter were observed only once. Roughly 23% of the sample is taken by the ten largest. The V gene is TRBV15 and the J gene is TRBJ2-5, with the D gene call left open. The TCR comes from a boy aged 2 to 9 with acute lymphoblastic leukemia, due to receive a stem cell transplant. This specimen consisted of PBMCs, obtained before TCRalphabeta/CD19-depleted stem cell transplant. The DNA sequence is given as TGTGCCACCAGCAGAGATGGAGAGACCCAGTACTTC. This sequence encodes CATSRDGETQYF.